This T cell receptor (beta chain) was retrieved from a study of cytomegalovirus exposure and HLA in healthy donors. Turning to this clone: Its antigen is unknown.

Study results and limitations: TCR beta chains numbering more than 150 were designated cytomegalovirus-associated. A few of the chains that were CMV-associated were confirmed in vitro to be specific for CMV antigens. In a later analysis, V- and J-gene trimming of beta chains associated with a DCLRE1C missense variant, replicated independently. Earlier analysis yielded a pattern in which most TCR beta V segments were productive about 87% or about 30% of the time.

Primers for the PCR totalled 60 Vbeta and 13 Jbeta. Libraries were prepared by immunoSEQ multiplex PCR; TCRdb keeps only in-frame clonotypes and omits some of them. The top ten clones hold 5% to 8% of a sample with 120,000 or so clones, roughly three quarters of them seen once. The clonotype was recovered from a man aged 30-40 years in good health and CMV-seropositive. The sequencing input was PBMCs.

CDR3 region: CASGLVTGQGAQPMNTEAFF. CDR3 DNA: TGTGCTAGTGGTTTGGTAACGGGGCAGGGGGCGCAGCCAATGAACACTGAAGCTTTCTTT. This sequence joins TRBV12-5 and TRBJ1-1; 8 nucleotides align to TRBD1. The V gene end was trimmed by 0 bases and the J gene end by 0 bases; junction bases not matched to a gene: 15. Germline V lookup: CDR1 LGHNT, CDR2 FRNRAP. The CDR3 totals 20 residues.